The 11 T cell receptor beta chains in this list originate from one sample, sequenced in a study of OX40 agonist ivuxolimab in advanced cancers. TCRdb's table, derived via immunoSEQ multiplex PCR, lists solely in-frame clones and lacks some. The top ten hold 14% of the sample, which has about 81,000 clones, just over 90% seen once. The material was CD4+ or CD8+ T cells sorted from blood, obtained in a trial of the OX40 agonist ivuxolimab. All receptors come from an adult with an advanced solid tumor such as melanoma, head and neck, liver or kidney cancer.

V gene TRBV9 combines with J gene TRBJ2-7; 10 nucleotides agree with TRBD1. This CDR3 spans 14 amino acids. J gave up 6 bases and V 2 bases, and 5 bases lay outside the gene matches. Germline V lookup: CDR1 SGDLS, CDR2 YYNGEE. CDR3 bases: TGTGCCAGCAGCGTTTGGGACAGGGGTGTCGAGCAGTACTTC. Encoded protein: CASSVWDRGVEQYF.

V usage is TRBV4-1 and J usage is TRBJ2-7; 8 bases map to TRBD2. The V and J ends lost 5 bases and 7 bases, in that order; junction bases with no gene match: 7. The CDR3 covers 13 residues. Per the germline V gene, CDR1 is MGHRA and CDR2 is YSYEKL. The DNA for the CDR3 is TGCGCCAGCAGCGGTCGACTAGCGCGGGAGCAGTACTTC. Protein sequence: CASSGRLAREQYF.

The chain is built from TRBV30 and TRBJ2-3; 8 bases fit TRBD2. Germline CDR1 GTSNPN, CDR2 SVGIG (reference sequence). The trim removed 6 bases at V and 6 bases at J, leaving 11 bases unmatched. This CDR3 contains 14 residues. CDR3 nucleotides: TGTGCCTGTACCCACGGGACTAGACGCGATACGCAGTATTTT. Its protein product is CACTHGTRRDTQYF.

The rearrangement uses TRBV5-4 and TRBJ2-5; D remains unclear. V was shortened by 0 bases and J by 0 bases, with 6 bases between the two germline ends. The CDR3 has 14 amino acids. From germline, CDR1 is SGHNT and CDR2 YYREEE (reference sequence). The CDR3 region has the DNA TGTGCCAGCAGCTTGGATGGGTACCAAGAGACCCAGTACTTC. It yields the protein CASSLDGYQETQYF.

J is TRBJ1-5 and V is TRBV7-6; 7 bases are shared with TRBD1. This CDR3 region has 18 residues. The germline V gene encodes CDR1 SGHVS and CDR2 FNYEAQ. The junction had 15 bases not matched to a gene; V was cut back by 6 bases and J by 1 base. CDR3 sequence (DNA): TGTGCCAGCAGACCATACTTACAGGGGATTGTAAGCAATCAGCCCCAGCATTTT. Its protein is CASRPYLQGIVSNQPQHF.

In DNA form, the CDR3 reads TGTGCCAGCAGTCACTCAGGGGGCAACAACTATGGCTACACCTTC. It yields the protein CASSHSGGNNYGYTF. This chain joins TRBV2 and TRBJ1-2, with TRBD1 identical over 8 bases. The CDR3 runs to 15 residues. V shed 5 bases and J 2 bases; nucleotides not matched to a gene: 7. CDR1 and CDR2 (germline): SNHLY, FYNNEI.

CDR3 protein: CASSQVLGRAPNTGELFF. The CDR3 DNA sequence: TGTGCCAGCAGCCAAGTTCTGGGGCGGGCGCCAAACACCGGGGAGCTGTTTTTT. V is TRBV7-6 and J is TRBJ2-2; D could derive from TRBD1 or TRBD2 (5 bases each). Looked up from germline, CDR1 is SGHVS and CDR2 is FNYEAQ. The length of the CDR3 is 18 residues. V was cut by 5 bases and J by 2 bases, with 21 bases left in between.

The chain combines TRBV4-1 with TRBJ2-7; no firm D call. Germline loops: CDR1 MGHRA, CDR2 YSYEKL. The ends were cut back, 4 bases at V and 0 bases at J, with 13 bases in the middle. The CDR3 loop spans 15 amino acids. The CDR3 DNA sequence: TGCGCCAGCAGCCGCCACCGGGTCAGCTCCTACGAGCAGTACTTC. Translating gives CASSRHRVSSYEQYF.

The chain has TRBV9 and TRBJ2-1, with TRBD2 identical over 7 bases. Germline V gene lookup returns CDR1 SGDLS and CDR2 YYNGEE. This CDR3 spans 16 amino acids. The J segment lost 7 bases and the V segment lost 1 base, leaving 11 bases of the junction unmatched. CDR3 residues: CASSVFAGVGYNEQFF. For the CDR3, the DNA is TGTGCCAGCAGCGTATTCGCGGGAGTTGGCTATAATGAGCAGTTCTTC.

V is TRBV9 and J is TRBJ1-4; a possible D gene is TRBD1 (5 bases). The germline gives CDR1 SGDLS, CDR2 YYNGEE. The V and J ends lost 0 bases and 3 bases respectively, with 15 bases between them. CDR3 length equals 17 residues. The CDR3 DNA reads as TGTGCCAGCAGCGTAGGGACGCGGGGGGACCCTAATGAAAAACTGTTTTTT. It yields the protein CASSVGTRGDPNEKLFF.

The CDR3 region has the DNA TGTGCCAGTTGGGGGTCCAGCACAGATACGCAGTATTTT. It codes for CASWGSSTDTQYF. The rearrangement links TRBV11-2 to TRBJ2-3, with D tentatively TRBD1 or TRBD2 (5 bases each). With 9 bases removed from V and 0 bases from J, the gap between germline ends came to 10 bases. Per the germline V gene, CDR1 is SGHAT and CDR2 is FQNNGV. This CDR3 has 13 amino acids.